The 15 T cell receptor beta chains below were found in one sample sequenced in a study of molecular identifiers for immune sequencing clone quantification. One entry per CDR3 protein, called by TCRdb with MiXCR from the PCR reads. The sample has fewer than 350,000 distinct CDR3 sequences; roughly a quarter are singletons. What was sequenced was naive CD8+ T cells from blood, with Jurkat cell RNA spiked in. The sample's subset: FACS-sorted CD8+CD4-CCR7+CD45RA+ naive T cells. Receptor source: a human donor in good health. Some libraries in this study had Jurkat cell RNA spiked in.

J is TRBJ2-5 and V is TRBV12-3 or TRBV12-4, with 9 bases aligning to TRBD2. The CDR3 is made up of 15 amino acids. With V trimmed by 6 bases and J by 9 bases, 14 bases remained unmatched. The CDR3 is CASSEPGQGGGAQYF. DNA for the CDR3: TGTGCCAGCAGCGAACCGGGACAAGGCGGGGGGGCCCAGTACTTC.

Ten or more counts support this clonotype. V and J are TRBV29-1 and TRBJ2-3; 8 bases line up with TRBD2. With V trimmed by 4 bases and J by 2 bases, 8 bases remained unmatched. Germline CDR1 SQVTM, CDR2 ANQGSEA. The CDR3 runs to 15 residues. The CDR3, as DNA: TGCAGCGTTGGTTACGTAGCGGGGTCCACAGATACGCAGTATTTT. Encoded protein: CSVGYVAGSTDTQYF.

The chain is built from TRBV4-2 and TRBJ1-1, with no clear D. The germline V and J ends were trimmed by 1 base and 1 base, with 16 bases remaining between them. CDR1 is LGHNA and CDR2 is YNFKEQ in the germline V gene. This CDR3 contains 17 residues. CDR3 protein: CASSQGSPISGNTEAFF. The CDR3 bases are TGTGCCAGCAGCCAAGGCTCACCAATTAGCGGGAACACTGAAGCTTTCTTT.

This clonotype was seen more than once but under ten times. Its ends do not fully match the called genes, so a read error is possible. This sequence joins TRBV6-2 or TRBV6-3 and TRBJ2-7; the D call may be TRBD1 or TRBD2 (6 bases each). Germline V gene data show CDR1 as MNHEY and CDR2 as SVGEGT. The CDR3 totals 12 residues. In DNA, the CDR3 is TGTGCCAGCACCGAAGGGGGGTACGCGCAGTACTTC. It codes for CASTEGGYAQYF.

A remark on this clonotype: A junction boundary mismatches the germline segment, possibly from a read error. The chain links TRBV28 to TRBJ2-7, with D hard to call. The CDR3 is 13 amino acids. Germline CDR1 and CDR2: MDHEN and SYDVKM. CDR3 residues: CASSLESSYQQYF. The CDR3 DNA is TGTGCCAGCAGTTTAGAGAGCTCCTACCAGCAGTACTTC.

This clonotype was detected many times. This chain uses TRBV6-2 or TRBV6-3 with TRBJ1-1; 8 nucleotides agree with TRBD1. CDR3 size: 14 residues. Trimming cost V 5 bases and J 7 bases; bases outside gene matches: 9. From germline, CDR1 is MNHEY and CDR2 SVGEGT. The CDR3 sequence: CASSPAQGVGEAFF. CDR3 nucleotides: TGTGCCAGCAGTCCGGCACAGGGGGTAGGTGAAGCTTTCTTT.

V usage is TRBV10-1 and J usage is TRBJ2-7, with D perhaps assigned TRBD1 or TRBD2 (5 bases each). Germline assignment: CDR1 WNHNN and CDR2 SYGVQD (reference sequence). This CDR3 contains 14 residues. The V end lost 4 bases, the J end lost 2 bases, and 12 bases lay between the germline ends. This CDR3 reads CASSGGNSPYEQYV. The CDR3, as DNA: TGCGCCAGCAGTGGGGGGAACAGCCCCTACGAGCAGTACGTC.

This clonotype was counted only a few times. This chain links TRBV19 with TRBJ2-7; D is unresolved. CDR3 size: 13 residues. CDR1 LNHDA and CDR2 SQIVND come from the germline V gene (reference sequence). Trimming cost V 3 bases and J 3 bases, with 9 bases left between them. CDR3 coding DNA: TGTGCCAGTAGTATGTCCCTTCGCTACGAGCAGTACTTC. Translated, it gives CASSMSLRYEQYF. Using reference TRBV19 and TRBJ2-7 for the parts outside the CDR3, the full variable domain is DGGITQSPKYLFRKEGQNVTLSCEQNLNHDAMYWYRQDPGQGLRLIYYSQIVNDFQKGDIAEGYSVSREKKESFPLTVTSAQKNPTAFYLCASSMSLRYEQYFGPGTRLTVT.

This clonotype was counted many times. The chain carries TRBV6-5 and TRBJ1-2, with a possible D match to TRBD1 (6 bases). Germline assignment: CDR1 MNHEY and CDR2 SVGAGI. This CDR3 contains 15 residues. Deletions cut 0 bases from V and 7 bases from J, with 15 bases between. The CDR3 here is CASSYSQGGFGGYTF. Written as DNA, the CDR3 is TGTGCCAGCAGTTACTCACAGGGTGGATTTGGTGGCTACACCTTC.

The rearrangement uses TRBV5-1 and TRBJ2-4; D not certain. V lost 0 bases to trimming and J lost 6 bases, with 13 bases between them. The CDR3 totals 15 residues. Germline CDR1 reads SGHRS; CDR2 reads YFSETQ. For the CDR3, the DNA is TGCGCCAGCAGCTTGGTCTGGGGTGAAGGAAACATTCAGTACTTC. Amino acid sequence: CASSLVWGEGNIQYF.

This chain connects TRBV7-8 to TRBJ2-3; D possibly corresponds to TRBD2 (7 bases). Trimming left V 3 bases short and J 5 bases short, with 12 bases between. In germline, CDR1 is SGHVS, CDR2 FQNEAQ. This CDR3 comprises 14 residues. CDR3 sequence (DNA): TGTGCCAGCAGCTTCGGGGGGCCTTTAGATACGCAGTATTTT. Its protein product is CASSFGGPLDTQYF.

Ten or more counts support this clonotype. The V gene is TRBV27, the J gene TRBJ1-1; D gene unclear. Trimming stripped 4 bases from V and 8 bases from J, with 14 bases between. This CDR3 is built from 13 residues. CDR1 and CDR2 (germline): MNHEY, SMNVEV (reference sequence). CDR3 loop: CASSSLVAWEAFF. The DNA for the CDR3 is TGTGCCAGCAGTTCCTTGGTGGCGTGGGAAGCTTTCTTT.

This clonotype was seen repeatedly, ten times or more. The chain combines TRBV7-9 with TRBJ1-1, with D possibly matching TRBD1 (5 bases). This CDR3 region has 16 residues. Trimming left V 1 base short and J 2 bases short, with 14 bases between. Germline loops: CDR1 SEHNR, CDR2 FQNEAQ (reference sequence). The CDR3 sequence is CASSLVSQGGNTEAFF. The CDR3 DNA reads TGTGCCAGCAGCTTAGTTTCGCAGGGAGGTAACACTGAAGCTTTCTTT.

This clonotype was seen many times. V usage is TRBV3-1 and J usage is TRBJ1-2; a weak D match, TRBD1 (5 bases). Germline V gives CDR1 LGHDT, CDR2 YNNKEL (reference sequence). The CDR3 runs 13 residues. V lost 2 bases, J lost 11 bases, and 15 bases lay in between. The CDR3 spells CASSQFSGHEYTF. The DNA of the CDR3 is TGTGCCAGCAGCCAATTTTCAGGACACGAGTACACCTTC.

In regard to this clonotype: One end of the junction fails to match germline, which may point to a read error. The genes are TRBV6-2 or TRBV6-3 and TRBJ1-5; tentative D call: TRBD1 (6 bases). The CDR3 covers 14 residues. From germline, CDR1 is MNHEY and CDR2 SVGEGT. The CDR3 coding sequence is TGTGCCCGCCGTTACGGGGGCGCAGGGCCGCCCCCGCATTTT. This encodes CARRYGGAGPPPHF.